A selection of T cell receptor beta chains follows, all from one sample in a study of low-dose radiotherapy and immunotherapy resistance in tumors. TCRdb redid the calling of the reads with MiXCR, one entry per CDR3 protein. Of 80,000 to 95,000 distinct CDR3 sequences detected, 9.4% appear once; the ten largest clones hold about 1%. Sequenced here: PBMCs, sampled before treatment. These receptors all come from a male donor with prostate cancer. Each CDR3 is given with its conserved first and last residue. D genes are given only for firm matches. The listing skips clone size in some rows; elsewhere it reads once, few, many or a size class.

>TRBD1|TRBV20-1|.|TRBJ1-1
TGCAGTGCTAGGGGACAGGCGGAAACTGAAGCTTTCTTT
CSARGQAETEAFF
>.|TRBV9|many|TRBJ2-1
TGTGCCAGCAGCGTAGGGACCAGGGGGGGCTCCTACAATGAGCAGTTCTTC
CASSVGTRGGSYNEQFF
>TRBD2|TRBV29-1|many|TRBJ2-3
TGCAGCGCCAGCGGGAGTGTTTCGTTTGCAGATACGCAGTATTTT
CSASGSVSFADTQYF
>.|TRBV24-1|many|TRBJ1-5
TGTGCCACCAGTGACCCCCGACTCAATCAGCCCCAGCATTTT
CATSDPRLNQPQHF
>TRBD2|TRBV20-1|many|TRBJ2-1
TGCAGTTCCGGGGACTACCCCTACAATGAGCAGTTCTTC
CSSGDYPYNEQFF
>TRBD2|TRBV9|many|TRBJ2-2
TGTGCCAGCAGTGTACTAGCGGGAGGAACCGGGGAGCTGTTTTTT
CASSVLAGGTGELFF
>TRBD2|TRBV6-6|many|TRBJ2-5
TGTGCCAGCAGTTACGGTGTCCGGGAGGGGACCCAGTACTTC
CASSYGVREGTQYF
>.|TRBV27|many|TRBJ2-7
TGTGCCAGCAGTTTCTCAACCAGGGTCTACGAGCAGTACTTC
CASSFSTRVYEQYF
>TRBD2|TRBV19|many|TRBJ2-1
TGTGCCAGTATGGGTCTAGCGGGAGGGCTTCGCGGGTATGAGCAGTTCTTC
CASMGLAGGLRGYEQFF
>TRBD1|TRBV14|many|TRBJ2-3
TGTGCCAGCAGCCTTCGGGACAGGGGGGATACGCAGTATTTT
CASSLRDRGDTQYF
>.|TRBV10-3|many|TRBJ2-1
TGTGCCATCAGTCTTAGCGGAGGTTACAATGAGCAGTTCTTC
CAISLSGGYNEQFF
>TRBD2|TRBV18|few|TRBJ2-7
TGTGCCAGCTCACCAGGGCGGGAGGGGTCCTACGAGCAGTACTTC
CASSPGREGSYEQYF
>.|TRBV28|many|TRBJ2-7
TGTGCCAGCACGGGCAGATCCTACGAGCAGTACTTC
CASTGRSYEQYF